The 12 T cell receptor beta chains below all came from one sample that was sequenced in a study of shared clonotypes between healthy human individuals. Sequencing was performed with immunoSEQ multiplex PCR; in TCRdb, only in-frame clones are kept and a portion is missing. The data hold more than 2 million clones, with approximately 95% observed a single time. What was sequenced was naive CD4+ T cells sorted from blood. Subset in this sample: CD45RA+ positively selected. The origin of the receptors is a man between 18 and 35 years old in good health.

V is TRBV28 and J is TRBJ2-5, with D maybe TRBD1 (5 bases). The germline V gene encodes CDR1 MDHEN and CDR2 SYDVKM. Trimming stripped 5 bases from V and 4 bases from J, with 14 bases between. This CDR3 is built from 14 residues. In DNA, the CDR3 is TGTGCCAGCAGTCCTTGGGGCGCAGGAGAGACCCAGTACTTC. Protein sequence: CASSPWGAGETQYF.

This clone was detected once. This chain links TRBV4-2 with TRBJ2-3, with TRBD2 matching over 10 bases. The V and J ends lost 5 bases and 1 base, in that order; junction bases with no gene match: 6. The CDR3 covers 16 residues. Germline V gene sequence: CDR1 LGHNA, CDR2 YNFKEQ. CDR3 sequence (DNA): TGTGCCAGCAGCACACCAGCGGGGGGGCGCACAGATACGCAGTATTTT. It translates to CASSTPAGGRTDTQYF.

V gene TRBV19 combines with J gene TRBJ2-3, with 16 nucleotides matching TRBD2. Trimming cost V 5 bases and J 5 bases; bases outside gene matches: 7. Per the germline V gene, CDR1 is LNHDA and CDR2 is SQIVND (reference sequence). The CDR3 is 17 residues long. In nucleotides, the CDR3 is TGTGCCAGTAGTTCGGGACTAGCGGGAGGGCCGGGAGATACGCAGTATTTT. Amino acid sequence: CASSSGLAGGPGDTQYF.

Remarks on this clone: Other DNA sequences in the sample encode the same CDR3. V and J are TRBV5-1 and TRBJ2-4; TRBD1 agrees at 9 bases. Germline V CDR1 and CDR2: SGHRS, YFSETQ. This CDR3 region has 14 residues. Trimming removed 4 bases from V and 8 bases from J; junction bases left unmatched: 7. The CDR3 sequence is CASSLDRGGDIQYF. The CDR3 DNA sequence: TGCGCCAGCAGCCTGGACAGGGGTGGGGACATTCAGTACTTC.

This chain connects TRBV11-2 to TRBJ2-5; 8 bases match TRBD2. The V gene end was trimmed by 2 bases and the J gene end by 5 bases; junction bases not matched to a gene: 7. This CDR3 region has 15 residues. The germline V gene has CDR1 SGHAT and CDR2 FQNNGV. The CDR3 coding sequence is TGTGCCAGCAGCTTATCGGCGGGGGGACGGGAGACCCAGTACTTC. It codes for CASSLSAGGRETQYF.

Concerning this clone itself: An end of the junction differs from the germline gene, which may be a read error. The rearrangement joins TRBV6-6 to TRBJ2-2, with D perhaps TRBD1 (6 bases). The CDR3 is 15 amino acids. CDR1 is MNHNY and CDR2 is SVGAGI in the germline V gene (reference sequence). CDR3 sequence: CASNYRDKGTGELFF. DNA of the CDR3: TGTGCCAGCAATTACAGGGACAAGGGGACCGGGGAGCTGTTTTTT.

Here the CDR3 DNA reads TGCGCCAGCAGTCAATCATATGACGGGACTAACAATCAGCCCCAGCATTTT. Translated: CASSQSYDGTNNQPQHF. This chain links TRBV23-1 with TRBJ1-5; maybe TRBD1 (5 bases). TRBV23-1 is reported as an ORF; its role is uncertain. This CDR3 has 17 residues. V lost 0 bases and J 3 bases, leaving 15 bases between the germline ends.

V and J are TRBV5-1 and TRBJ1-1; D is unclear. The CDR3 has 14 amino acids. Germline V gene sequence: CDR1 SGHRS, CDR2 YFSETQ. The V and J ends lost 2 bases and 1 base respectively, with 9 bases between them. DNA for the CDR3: TGCGCCAGCAGCTTTTTGGGCGAGAACACTGAAGCTTTCTTT. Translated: CASSFLGENTEAFF.

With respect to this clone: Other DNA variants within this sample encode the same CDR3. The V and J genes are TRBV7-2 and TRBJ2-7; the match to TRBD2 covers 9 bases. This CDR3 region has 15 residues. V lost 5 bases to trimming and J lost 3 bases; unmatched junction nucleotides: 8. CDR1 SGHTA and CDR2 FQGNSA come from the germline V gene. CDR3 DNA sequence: TGTGCCAGCAGCCTTGTGACTAGCGGAAGCTACGAGCAGTACTTC. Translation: CASSLVTSGSYEQYF.

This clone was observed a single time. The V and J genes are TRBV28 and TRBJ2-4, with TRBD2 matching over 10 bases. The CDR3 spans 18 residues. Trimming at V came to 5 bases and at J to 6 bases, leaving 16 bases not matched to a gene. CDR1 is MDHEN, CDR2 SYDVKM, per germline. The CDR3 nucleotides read TGTGCCAGCAGTCCGTCCATTTTTAAGCGGGGGGGCCGAAACATTCAGTACTTC. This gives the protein CASSPSIFKRGGRNIQYF.

Written as DNA, the CDR3 is TGCGCCAGCAGCACCAGGGGGTGGAACACTGAAGCTTTCTTT. Translating it yields CASSTRGWNTEAFF. The rearrangement joins TRBV5-1 to TRBJ1-1; 7 positions agree with TRBD1. The CDR3 is 14 amino acids. J gave up 1 base and V 4 bases, and 4 bases lay outside the gene matches. Germline lookup yields CDR1 SGHRS and CDR2 YFSETQ.

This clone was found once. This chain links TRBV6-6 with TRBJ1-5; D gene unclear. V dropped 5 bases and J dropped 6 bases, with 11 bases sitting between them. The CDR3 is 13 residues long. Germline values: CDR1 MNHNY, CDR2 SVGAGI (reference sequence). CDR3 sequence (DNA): TGTGCCAGCAGTGCCGACTGGTCTCAGCCCCAGCATTTT. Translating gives CASSADWSQPQHF.